A single sample gave rise to the 25 T cell receptor beta chains below, sequenced in a study of blood T cell repertoires in COVID-19. TCRdb keeps only in-frame clones here, not all; method: immunoSEQ multiplex PCR. The data hold 350,000 to 450,000 clones, with 80% to 95% observed a single time. The sample comprised PBMCs or T cells enriched from blood (not recorded which). These receptors all stem from a middle-aged woman who had been exposed to COVID-19.

The chain recombines TRBV7-9 with TRBJ1-2; 7 positions agree with TRBD1. Germline V CDR1 and CDR2: SEHNR, FQNEAQ (reference sequence). Unmatched junction bases numbered 6, after V lost 2 bases and J lost 6 bases. This CDR3 is 14 amino acids long. CDR3 residues: CASSLSATGNGYTF. Written as DNA, the CDR3 is TGTGCCAGCAGCTTATCCGCGACAGGGAATGGCTACACCTTC.

The rearrangement joins TRBV27 to TRBJ2-2, with a weak D call TRBD1 (6 bases). The V gene's germline CDR1 is MNHEY and CDR2 SMNVEV (reference sequence). The CDR3 runs to 15 residues. V lost 4 bases and J 3 bases, leaving 12 bases between the germline ends. CDR3 sequence reads: CASSYDRSYTGELFF. In nucleotides, the CDR3 is TGTGCCAGCAGTTACGACAGGTCCTACACCGGGGAGCTGTTTTTT.

The CDR3 loop is CASSLVWSPLRTDGYTF. Here the CDR3 DNA reads TGTGCCAGCAGCTTAGTTTGGAGTCCCCTTCGCACGGATGGCTACACCTTC. The V gene is TRBV7-2, the J gene TRBJ1-2; the D is unclear. The germline V gene has CDR1 SGHTA and CDR2 FQGNSA. V was cut by 1 base and J by 6 bases, with 21 bases left in between. The CDR3 is made up of 17 amino acids.

The J gene is TRBJ1-1, the V gene TRBV5-6; 9 bases map to TRBD1. Unmatched junction bases numbered 4, after V lost 4 bases and J lost 6 bases. Germline V gene lookup returns CDR1 SGHDT and CDR2 YYEEEE. The CDR3 length is 13 residues. CDR3 nucleotides: TGTGCCAGCAGCCGGACAGGGGCATCTGAAGCTTTCTTT. It codes for CASSRTGASEAFF. The full variable domain, in which reference TRBV5-6 and TRBJ1-1 provide the parts outside the CDR3, is DAGVTQSPTHLIKTRGQQVTLRCSPKSGHDTVSWYQQALGQGPQFIFQYYEEEERQRGNFPDRFSGHQFPNYSSELNVNALLLGDSALYLCASSRTGASEAFFGQGTRLTVV.

This rearrangement joins TRBV6-6 to TRBJ1-3; D uncertain. CDR1 and CDR2 from the germline V gene are MNHNY and SVGAGI (reference sequence). V was pared by 6 bases and J by 8 bases, with 11 bases between. This CDR3 contains 12 residues. CDR3: CASSSVLDTIYF. Written as DNA, the CDR3 is TGTGCCAGCAGCTCGGTGCTGGACACCATATATTTT.

The chain is built from TRBV27 and TRBJ2-6; a weak D match, TRBD2 (6 bases). The CDR3 has 17 amino acids. The V and J ends lost 2 bases and 2 bases respectively, with 13 bases between them. In germline, CDR1 is MNHEY, CDR2 SMNVEV (reference sequence). The CDR3, as DNA: TGTGCCAGCAGTTTACCGGGCGGGAAGGCTGGGGCCAACGTCCTGACTTTC. It specifies CASSLPGGKAGANVLTF.

V gene TRBV19 combines with J gene TRBJ1-5; D perhaps matches TRBD1 (5 bases). There are 17 residues in the CDR3. Per the germline V gene, CDR1 is LNHDA and CDR2 is SQIVND (reference sequence). Trimming removed 1 base at V and 0 bases at J, with 13 bases between. The CDR3 protein is CASSIGRRQYSNQPQHF. In DNA form, the CDR3 reads TGTGCCAGTAGTATAGGTAGGAGACAGTATAGCAATCAGCCCCAGCATTTT.

The V gene is TRBV13, the J gene TRBJ2-7; tentative D call: TRBD2 (5 bases). Trimming took off 2 bases at V and 2 bases at J, with 13 bases between the two ends. CDR1 is PRHDT, CDR2 FYEKMQ, per germline (reference sequence). The CDR3 sequence is 15 residues long. This CDR3 reads CASSLTLAYPYEQYF. The CDR3, as DNA: TGTGCCAGCAGCTTAACGCTAGCCTACCCCTACGAGCAGTACTTC. The variable domain in full, with the rest retrieved from reference TRBV13 and TRBJ2-7, is AAGVIQSPRHLIKEKRETATLKCYPIPRHDTVYWYQQGPGQDPQFLISFYEKMQSDKGSIPDRFSAQQFSDYHSELNMSSLELGDSALYFCASSLTLAYPYEQYFGPGTRLTVT.

This clone was counted once. This chain connects TRBV6-2 or TRBV6-3 to TRBJ2-5; D not certain. Trimming cost V 4 bases and J 5 bases, with 14 bases left between them. This CDR3 is 14 amino acids long. Germline assignment: CDR1 MNHEY and CDR2 SVGEGT. The CDR3 region is CASSSTLRTETQYF. The DNA of the CDR3 is TGTGCCAGCAGTTCGACTTTGCGTACCGAGACCCAGTACTTC.

The V call is TRBV5-6, the J call TRBJ2-3; D is possibly TRBD2 (5 bases). Germline V lookup: CDR1 SGHDT, CDR2 YYEEEE. V shed 0 bases and J shed 0 bases, with 8 bases lying between them. This CDR3 contains 15 residues. The CDR3 nucleotides are TGTGCCAGCAGCTTGGTGGGAGTAAGCACAGATACGCAGTATTTT. Translated, it gives CASSLVGVSTDTQYF.

The chain combines TRBV10-2 with TRBJ1-5, with D maybe TRBD1 (6 bases). The CDR3 spans 13 residues. Germline CDR1 is WSHSY and CDR2 is SAAADI. V lost 0 bases to trimming and J lost 10 bases, with 10 bases between them. CDR3 region: CASSESSGVPQHF. CDR3 nucleotide sequence: TGCGCCAGCAGTGAGTCATCAGGGGTACCCCAGCATTTT.

The CDR3 protein is CASGTGGHDEQFF. The CDR3 nucleotides are TGTGCCTCCGGGACAGGGGGGCACGATGAGCAGTTCTTC. The chain couples TRBV10-3 to TRBJ2-1; the match to TRBD1 covers 11 bases. Germline V lookup: CDR1 ENHRY, CDR2 SYGVKD. With V trimmed by 11 bases and J by 8 bases, 8 bases remained unmatched. This CDR3 spans 13 amino acids.

The chain has TRBV30 and TRBJ1-2; D might be TRBD1 (6 bases). Germline V CDR1 and CDR2: GTSNPN, SVGIG (reference sequence). The CDR3 consists of 12 residues. Trimming shortened V by 3 bases and J by 8 bases, and 13 bases separated the two germline ends. The DNA of the CDR3 is TGTGCCTGGAGGCGGGGGGCGCTGGGCTACACCTTC. Amino acids: CAWRRGALGYTF.

The CDR3 loop reads CASSEQGRDQPQHF. The CDR3, as DNA: TGTGCCAGCAGTGAGCAGGGTAGGGATCAGCCCCAGCATTTT. The chain has TRBV6-1 and TRBJ1-5, with D maybe TRBD1 (5 bases). V dropped 3 bases and J dropped 5 bases, with 11 bases sitting between them. The length of the CDR3 is 14 residues. Looked up from germline, CDR1 is MNHNS and CDR2 is SASEGT.

This clone has only a few counts. The chain combines TRBV29-1 with TRBJ1-1; possibly TRBD1 for D (5 bases). The V and J ends lost 2 bases and 5 bases respectively, with 12 bases between them. This CDR3 comprises 13 residues. Germline lookup yields CDR1 SQVTM and CDR2 ANQGSEA. The CDR3 loop is CSVESGRRTEAFF. The CDR3 nucleotides are TGCAGCGTTGAATCAGGGAGGCGGACTGAAGCTTTCTTT.

The rearrangement joins TRBV6-4 to TRBJ1-2, with TRBD1 as a possible D gene (6 bases). Germline V gene lookup returns CDR1 MRHNA and CDR2 SNTAGT. There are 13 residues in the CDR3. Between the trimmed V and J ends, which lost 7 bases and 8 bases, there was a span of 17 bases. Here the CDR3 DNA reads TGTGCCAGCAACCAACAGGGAATTGGGGGCTACACCTTC. Encoded protein: CASNQQGIGGYTF.

The DNA of the CDR3 is TGTGCCAGTAGTATTCGCCCAGGGGGCTACACCTTC. This encodes CASSIRPGGYTF. The chain joins TRBV19 to TRBJ1-2; D is possibly TRBD1 (5 bases). This CDR3 has 12 residues. V lost 3 bases and J lost 8, with 10 bases in between. Germline V gene data show CDR1 as LNHDA and CDR2 as SQIVND (reference sequence). Full variable domain (rest looked up from reference TRBV19 and TRBJ1-2): DGGITQSPKYLFRKEGQNVTLSCEQNLNHDAMYWYRQDPGQGLRLIYYSQIVNDFQKGDIAEGYSVSREKKESFPLTVTSAQKNPTAFYLCASSIRPGGYTFGSGTRLTVV.

The V call is TRBV5-4, the J call TRBJ1-2, with TRBD1 identical over 10 bases. In germline, CDR1 is SGHNT, CDR2 YYREEE (reference sequence). V lost 3 bases, J lost 3 bases, and 5 bases stayed unmatched. The CDR3 runs 15 residues. As DNA, the CDR3 is TGTGCCAGCAGCTCCGGGACAGGGGTTCACTATGGCTACACCTTC. It codes for CASSSGTGVHYGYTF.

This chain links TRBV5-1 with TRBJ1-1; 9 nucleotides agree with TRBD1. The CDR3 extends over 14 amino acids. Trimming removed 4 bases from V and 2 bases from J; junction bases left unmatched: 3. From germline, CDR1 is SGHRS and CDR2 YFSETQ. CDR3 region: CASSPDRGNTEAFF. As DNA, the CDR3 is TGCGCCAGCAGCCCGGACAGGGGTAACACTGAAGCTTTCTTT.

The rearrangement uses TRBV15 and TRBJ1-2; weak D call: TRBD1 (6 bases). The CDR3 extends over 14 amino acids. The V end was cut by 0 bases, the J end by 8 bases, with 13 bases between. CDR1 and CDR2 from the germline V gene are LNHNV and YYDKDF (reference sequence). The CDR3 region is CATSRDNRAWGYTF. CDR3 nucleotides: TGTGCCACCAGCAGAGATAACAGGGCTTGGGGCTACACCTTC.

The CDR3 DNA is TGTGCCACCAGCAGACGACAGGGAAGGTCAATACGAGCTTTCTTT. Protein sequence: CATSRRQGRSIRAFF. The gene calls are TRBV15 and TRBJ1-1; the match to TRBD1 covers 7 bases. CDR3 length: 15 residues. The junction had 13 bases not matched to a gene; V was cut back by 2 bases and J by 10 bases. CDR1 and CDR2 (germline): LNHNV, YYDKDF (reference sequence).

The chain couples TRBV29-1 to TRBJ1-1; D is unclear. The ends were cut back, 1 base at V and 11 bases at J, with 11 bases in the middle. This CDR3 contains 11 residues. Germline lookup yields CDR1 SQVTM and CDR2 ANQGSEA. The CDR3 is CSVEGPTGAFF. CDR3 nucleotides: TGCAGCGTTGAAGGACCCACCGGGGCTTTCTTT.

V and J are TRBV4-3 and TRBJ2-1, with TRBD1 matching 8 bases. V lost 3 bases and J lost 6; bases outside the gene matches: 13. CDR1 LGHNA and CDR2 YSLEER come from the germline V gene. This CDR3 contains 17 residues. As DNA, the CDR3 is TGCGCCAGCAGCCAGGAAGATCAGGGGGCAAACCTCAATGAGCAGTTCTTC. Its translation: CASSQEDQGANLNEQFF.

V is TRBV6-5 and J is TRBJ1-5, with 9 positions matching TRBD1. The junction had 8 bases not matched to a gene; V was cut back by 5 bases and J by 6 bases. The CDR3 contains 15 residues. Germline CDR1 and CDR2: MNHEY and SVGAGI. CDR3 in DNA: TGTGCCAGCAGTACCCGGACAGGGGAGAGTCAGCCCCAGCATTTT. Its protein is CASSTRTGESQPQHF.

The chain joins TRBV5-8 to TRBJ1-2, with 11 bases aligning to TRBD1. The germline V gene has CDR1 SGHTS and CDR2 YDEGEE. The CDR3 is made up of 16 amino acids. V was clipped by 6 bases and J by 8 bases; unmatched bases: 15. The CDR3 region is CASTPRDRGFRGGYTF. CDR3 nucleotides: TGTGCCAGCACGCCCCGGGACAGGGGGTTTAGAGGAGGCTACACCTTC.